The 27 T cell receptor beta chains below were found in one sample sequenced in a study of a mutant IDH1 vaccine in newly diagnosed glioma. TCRdb's copy holds only in-frame clones and misses some; the assay was immunoSEQ multiplex PCR. The table includes 25,000 to 35,000 clones, approximately 84% detected once. Described time point: week 23, last vaccination. The study gave 300 ug of mutant IDH1 20-mer peptide per vaccine dose, with topical imiquimod. These receptors' antigens are unknown. The sample here was PBMCs, taken from a glioma patient whose treatment included an IDH1 peptide vaccine. The receptors derive from a young woman with glioma.

This clone was seen a single time. The rearrangement uses TRBV5-4 and TRBJ1-4; no clear D. Trimming took off 1 base at V and 5 bases at J, with 6 bases between the two ends. The CDR3 contains 13 residues. CDR1 SGHNT and CDR2 YYREEE come from the germline V gene (reference sequence). The chain's CDR3 is CASSLTRNEKLFF. CDR3 sequence (DNA): TGTGCCAGCAGCTTGACCAGAAATGAAAAACTGTTTTTT.

The rearrangement uses TRBV25-1 and TRBJ1-6, with TRBD1 as a possible D gene (5 bases). The CDR3 totals 12 residues. Germline V lookup: CDR1 MGHDK, CDR2 SYGVNS. Deletions cut 5 bases from V and 14 bases from J, with 13 bases between. The CDR3 here is CASSMGPRSLHF. The CDR3 DNA is TGTGCCAGCAGTATGGGACCTCGCTCCCTCCACTTT.

The table lists this clone with a count of one. The chain combines TRBV21-1 with TRBJ2-7; the table calls TRBD2, which could not be checked here. TRBV21-1 is a recognized pseudogene. The CDR3 loop spans 14 amino acids. The CDR3 region has the DNA TGTGCCAGCACCACAGGAGGGCGTCCCTACGAGCAGTACTTC. This translates into CASTTGGRPYEQYF.

The chain employs TRBV4-1 and TRBJ1-2, with D possibly being TRBD1 (5 bases). The germline V gene has CDR1 MGHRA and CDR2 YSYEKL. V lost 1 base to trimming and J lost 7 bases, with 13 bases between them. The CDR3 extends over 14 amino acids. The CDR3 region is CASSQVIREGGYTF. CDR3 nucleotide sequence: TGCGCCAGCAGCCAAGTAATCAGGGAGGGTGGCTACACCTTC.

This clone was seen once. The rearrangement uses TRBV5-1 and TRBJ2-5, with unresolved D. Judging by the DNA end, TRBJ2-7 fits better; the J call may be wrong. This CDR3 is 16 amino acids long. The germline V gene has CDR1 SGHRS and CDR2 YFSETQ. CDR3 protein: CASSGRSTAAGDEQYF. CDR3 in DNA: TGCGCCAGCAGCGGAAGAAGCACCGCTGCTGGGGACGAGCAGTACTTC.

The chain is built from TRBV6-1 and TRBJ1-2; D unclear. With 1 base removed from V and 14 bases from J, the gap between germline ends came to 17 bases. The CDR3 runs to 13 residues. The germline gives CDR1 MNHNS, CDR2 SASEGT. The CDR3 loop is CASSEVDGISGTF. Written as DNA, the CDR3 is TGTGCCAGCAGTGAAGTTGACGGAATCTCGGGAACCTTC.

CDR3 nucleotide sequence: TGTGCCAGCGGCATGGCGGGGGAGCACACCGGGGAGCTGTTTTTT. As protein: CASGMAGEHTGELFF. This chain uses TRBV13 with TRBJ2-2; 7 nucleotides agree with TRBD2. After removal of 8 bases from V and 3 bases from J, the junction contained 9 bases not matched to a gene. Germline V gene sequence: CDR1 PRHDT, CDR2 FYEKMQ (reference sequence). The CDR3 covers 15 residues.

The chain carries TRBV7-9 and TRBJ2-1, with D tentatively TRBD2 (7 bases). V dropped 4 bases and J dropped 8 bases, with 21 bases sitting between them. The CDR3 sequence is 16 residues long. Germline V gives CDR1 SEHNR, CDR2 FQNEAQ (reference sequence). The CDR3 here is CASSSRGWRGSDEQFF. In DNA, the CDR3 is TGTGCCAGCAGCTCCAGGGGCTGGCGGGGGTCAGATGAGCAGTTCTTC.

The chain carries TRBV7-8 and TRBJ1-5; 12 bases line up with TRBD1. Losses at the gene ends were 4 bases for V and 2 bases for J; bases not matched to a gene: 9. The CDR3 loop spans 18 amino acids. Germline values: CDR1 SGHVS, CDR2 FQNEAQ. The CDR3 nucleotides are TGTGCCAGCAGCTGGGACAGGGGGCCCGCGTATGGCAATCAGCCCCAGCATTTT. Its protein is CASSWDRGPAYGNQPQHF.

The gene calls are TRBV11-3 and TRBJ1-1; maybe TRBD1 (6 bases). The CDR3 spans 15 residues. CDR1 and CDR2 (germline): SGHNT, YENEEA. With 7 bases removed from V and 0 bases from J, the gap between germline ends came to 15 bases. Here the CDR3 reads CASTTGSRLNTEAFF. As DNA, the CDR3 is TGTGCCAGCACCACAGGGTCGAGATTGAACACTGAAGCTTTCTTT.

The V call is TRBV5-6, the J call TRBJ2-3; 10 bases agree with TRBD1. CDR1 is SGHDT, CDR2 YYEEEE, per germline. V shed 5 bases, J shed 8 bases, and the junction held 8 bases outside the gene matches. This CDR3 region has 14 residues. The CDR3 DNA reads as TGTGCCAGCAGACTGGAAGGGGACAGGGGTACGCAGTATTTT. Translating gives CASRLEGDRGTQYF.

The rearrangement joins TRBV5-1 to TRBJ2-1; D not certain. This CDR3 is 15 amino acids long. Per the germline V gene, CDR1 is SGHRS and CDR2 is YFSETQ. V was clipped by 4 bases and J by 5 bases, with 16 bases between them. The CDR3 nucleotides read TGCGCCAGCAGCCTCGACTCAGCCACTCACAATGAGCAGTTCTTC. Protein sequence: CASSLDSATHNEQFF.

J is TRBJ2-7 and V is TRBV15; no reliable D call. Germline V gene sequence: CDR1 LNHNV, CDR2 YYDKDF (reference sequence). The CDR3 covers 15 residues. The germline V and J ends were trimmed by 5 bases and 0 bases, with 14 bases remaining between them. CDR3 sequence (DNA): TGTGCCACCAGCCCACAGCCCTCTAGCTCCTACGAGCAGTACTTC. It yields the protein CATSPQPSSSYEQYF.

The J gene is TRBJ2-4, the V gene TRBV7-2; TRBD2 aligns across 11 bases. Germline values: CDR1 SGHTA, CDR2 FQGNSA. Trimming removed 5 bases from V and 0 bases from J; junction bases left unmatched: 3. This CDR3 has 16 amino acids. The CDR3 is CASSHGLAGAKNIQYF. The CDR3 nucleotides are TGTGCCAGCAGCCACGGACTAGCGGGAGCCAAAAACATTCAGTACTTC.

The genes are TRBV11-2 and TRBJ2-6; 9 bases align to TRBD2. CDR1 is SGHAT and CDR2 is FQNNGV in the germline V gene. The junction had 6 bases not matched to a gene; V was cut back by 3 bases and J by 0 bases. The CDR3 is made up of 18 amino acids. CDR3: CASSFPSGIRSGANVLTF. The CDR3 region has the DNA TGTGCCAGCAGCTTCCCTAGCGGGATTCGCTCTGGGGCCAACGTCCTGACTTTC.

V usage is TRBV6-1 and J usage is TRBJ2-1, with TRBD1 as a possible D gene (5 bases). Germline V lookup: CDR1 MNHNS, CDR2 SASEGT. Trimming took 7 bases from V and 5 from J, leaving 12 bases between them. The CDR3 loop spans 13 amino acids. CDR3 nucleotide sequence: TGTGCCAGCAAAGAACAGGCCAACAATGAGCAGTTCTTC. Protein product: CASKEQANNEQFF.

The chain employs TRBV7-9 and TRBJ2-1; perhaps TRBD2 as D (6 bases). Trimming cost V 5 bases and J 2 bases, with 13 bases left between them. The CDR3 length is 15 residues. Looked up from germline, CDR1 is SEHNR and CDR2 is FQNEAQ (reference sequence). In DNA, the CDR3 is TGTGCCAGCAGCCCTGGGACTTCCCCCTACAATGAGCAGTTCTTC. The encoded protein is CASSPGTSPYNEQFF. Variable domain in full (rest from reference TRBV7-9 and TRBJ2-1): DTGVSQNPRHKITKRGQNVTFRCDPISEHNRLYWYRQTLGQGPEFLTYFQNEAQLEKSRLLSDRFSAERPKGSFSTLEIQRTEQGDSAMYLCASSPGTSPYNEQFFGPGTRLTVL.

The chain is built from TRBV5-4 and TRBJ2-7; D gene unclear. The CDR3 is 13 amino acids. The V and J ends lost 2 bases and 3 bases respectively, with 9 bases between them. Germline CDR1 reads SGHNT; CDR2 reads YYREEE (reference sequence). In nucleotides, the CDR3 is TGTGCCAGCAGCTTAGGCCAGAGCTACGAGCAGTACTTC. Protein sequence: CASSLGQSYEQYF.

A single count supports this clone. The V and J genes are TRBV27 and TRBJ2-4; the match to TRBD1 covers 7 bases. The CDR3 loop spans 17 amino acids. With 5 bases clipped from V and 1 base from J, the junction kept 11 bases outside the gene matches. Germline loops: CDR1 MNHEY, CDR2 SMNVEV (reference sequence). The chain's CDR3 is CASSIRQGVGAKNIQYF. The CDR3 DNA is TGTGCCAGCAGTATAAGACAGGGTGTGGGGGCCAAAAACATTCAGTACTTC.

The rearrangement links TRBV28 to TRBJ2-7; the match to TRBD1 covers 7 bases. With V trimmed by 6 bases and J by 1 base, 3 bases remained unmatched. CDR3 length: 13 amino acids. The germline CDR1 and CDR2 sequences are MDHEN and SYDVKM. The CDR3 here is CASRRDRSYEQYF. CDR3 nucleotide sequence: TGTGCCAGCAGGAGGGACAGATCCTACGAGCAGTACTTC.

The V gene is TRBV19, the J gene TRBJ2-2; D is possibly TRBD1 or TRBD2 (5 bases each). The V gene's germline CDR1 is LNHDA and CDR2 SQIVND (reference sequence). V was pared by 6 bases and J by 6 bases, with 14 bases between. This CDR3 has 14 amino acids. The CDR3 coding sequence is TGTGCCAGTAGCCATCTCGGGGCCCCCGGGGAGCTGTTTTTT. Translating gives CASSHLGAPGELFF.

The gene calls are TRBV19 and TRBJ1-3; D not certain. The CDR3 sequence is 14 residues long. Germline V gene lookup returns CDR1 LNHDA and CDR2 SQIVND (reference sequence). V was cut by 3 bases and J by 2 bases, with 8 bases left in between. The CDR3 DNA sequence: TGTGCCAGTAGTATCGGGGTTGCTGGAAACACCATATATTTT. Translation gives CASSIGVAGNTIYF.

V usage is TRBV7-2 and J usage is TRBJ2-7; no clear D. Germline values: CDR1 SGHTA, CDR2 FQGNSA. V lost 5 bases, J lost 8 bases, and 13 bases lay in between. The CDR3 has 12 amino acids. The CDR3 is CASSESLGQQYF. CDR3 nucleotide sequence: TGTGCCAGCAGCGAATCGCTGGGTCAGCAGTACTTC.

This chain connects TRBV15 to TRBJ1-4; 8 bases agree with TRBD1. J was trimmed by 6 bases and V by 2 bases; bases with no gene match: 8. Germline CDR1 LNHNV, CDR2 YYDKDF (reference sequence). This CDR3 comprises 16 residues. The CDR3 sequence: CATSRSPGTGHEKLFF. CDR3 DNA sequence: TGTGCCACCAGCAGATCGCCCGGGACAGGTCATGAAAAACTGTTTTTT.

V usage is TRBV7-6 and J usage is TRBJ1-2; possibly TRBD1 for D (5 bases). The CDR3 runs to 16 residues. Germline V lookup: CDR1 SGHVS, CDR2 FNYEAQ. V was shortened by 1 base and J by 4 bases, with 16 bases between the two germline ends. DNA for the CDR3: TGTGCCAGCAGCTTAGGTGGCCCAGGGTCGGGCTATGGCTACACCTTC. Protein product: CASSLGGPGSGYGYTF.

J is TRBJ1-3 and V is TRBV19; 7 nucleotides line up with TRBD1. CDR1 LNHDA and CDR2 SQIVND come from the germline V gene (reference sequence). The CDR3 extends over 16 amino acids. V shed 4 bases and J 7 bases; nucleotides not matched to a gene: 13. CDR3: CASSKGTASSVNTIYF. For the CDR3, the DNA is TGTGCCAGTAGTAAAGGGACAGCGTCTTCGGTGAACACCATATATTTT.

By sample share, this clone is medium-sized. This sequence joins TRBV7-8 and TRBJ1-1; 11 bases are shared with TRBD1. The trim removed 5 bases at V and 4 bases at J, leaving 3 bases unmatched. The germline CDR1 and CDR2 sequences are SGHVS and FQNEAQ. The CDR3 consists of 14 residues. DNA for the CDR3: TGTGCCAGCAGCAGCGGGACAGGGGGCACTGAAGCTTTCTTT. Amino acid sequence: CASSSGTGGTEAFF.